The 29 T cell receptor beta chains presented below share a single source sample, sequenced in a study of long-term antiretroviral therapy in people with HIV. Investigators performed immunoSEQ version v3.0 at survey level. Generated by immunoSEQ multiplex PCR, the TCRdb table keeps only in-frame clones and is missing some. Of about 30,000 clones in the sample, approximately 85% were seen once. The sequencing here drew on unsorted PBMCs, taken 3 years after starting antiretroviral therapy. The source of these receptors is a man aged 35 to 55 with HIV.

This chain links TRBV7-9 with TRBJ2-2; D call uncertain. Germline V gene data show CDR1 as SEHNR and CDR2 as FQNEAQ (reference sequence). With 7 bases removed from V and 5 bases from J, the gap between germline ends came to 5 bases. The CDR3 is 11 amino acids. The CDR3 DNA sequence: TGTGCCAGCACCATGACCGGGGAGCTGTTTTTT. Its protein is CASTMTGELFF.

This clone was seen a single time. J is TRBJ1-1 and V is TRBV9; 10 bases are shared with TRBD1. This CDR3 has 14 residues. V gave up 0 bases and J gave up 5 bases; unmatched junction bases: 1. Germline V gene lookup returns CDR1 SGDLS and CDR2 YYNGEE. The CDR3 here is CASSVGTGGTEAFF. CDR3 nucleotide sequence: TGTGCCAGCAGCGTAGGGACAGGGGGAACTGAAGCTTTCTTT.

This chain links TRBV4-1 with TRBJ2-2; tentative D call: TRBD1 (5 bases). This CDR3 contains 14 residues. The ends were cut back, 6 bases at V and 1 base at J, with 9 bases in the middle. From germline, CDR1 is MGHRA and CDR2 YSYEKL. DNA of the CDR3: TGCGCCAGCAGGCAACAGGAGAACACCGGGGAGCTGTTTTTT. As protein: CASRQQENTGELFF.

The V gene is TRBV5-4, the J gene TRBJ2-3; D gene uncertain. The length of the CDR3 is 15 residues. The ends were cut back, 2 bases at V and 5 bases at J, with 15 bases in the middle. Germline loops: CDR1 SGHNT, CDR2 YYREEE (reference sequence). The CDR3 DNA follows: TGTGCCAGCAGCTTTTCCGGCGGTGGGGAAGATACGCAGTATTTT. Translated, it gives CASSFSGGGEDTQYF.

The chain has TRBV15 and TRBJ2-4; D call uncertain. The V gene lost 5 bases and the J gene lost 0 bases, with 8 bases spanning the gap. This CDR3 region has 14 residues. Germline V lookup: CDR1 LNHNV, CDR2 YYDKDF (reference sequence). The CDR3 coding sequence is TGTGCCACCAGCCCCGGTTTAGCCAAAAACATTCAGTACTTC. It is translated as CATSPGLAKNIQYF. The whole variable domain, remainder taken from reference TRBV15 and TRBJ2-4, is DAMVIQNPRYQVTQFGKPVTLSCSQTLNHNVMYWYQQKSSQAPKLLFHYYDKDFNNEADTPDNFQSRRPNTSFCFLDIRSPGLGDTAMYLCATSPGLAKNIQYFGAGTRLSVL.

The rearrangement uses TRBV7-8 and TRBJ1-1, with TRBD1 matching over 7 bases. Germline CDR1 and CDR2: SGHVS and FQNEAQ. This CDR3 contains 15 residues. With 5 bases clipped from V and 4 bases from J, the junction kept 10 bases outside the gene matches. The CDR3 DNA is TGTGCCAGCAGCCCTCACGACAGGGTAGTCACTGAAGCTTTCTTT. Translating gives CASSPHDRVVTEAFF.

The rearrangement joins TRBV5-4 to TRBJ2-7; TRBD2 matches 8 bases. CDR3 length equals 14 residues. The germline V gene has CDR1 SGHNT and CDR2 YYREEE (reference sequence). V was clipped by 4 bases and J by 5 bases; unmatched bases: 8. The CDR3 DNA sequence: TGTGCCAGCAGCCCAGGGACTAGAGGCAACGAGCAGTACTTC. Its translation: CASSPGTRGNEQYF.

The chain combines TRBV7-3 with TRBJ2-6; TRBD2 matches at 8 bases. The ends lost 5 bases at V and 4 bases at J; junction bases unmatched: 7. From germline, CDR1 is SGHTA and CDR2 FQGTGA. The CDR3 length is 16 residues. The CDR3, as DNA: TGTGCCAGCAGCCGGGTGCGGGGGGCAGGGGCCAACGTCCTGACTTTC. Its translation: CASSRVRGAGANVLTF.

This clone was detected only a few times. The rearrangement uses TRBV11-2 and TRBJ1-6; TRBD1 aligns across 8 bases. Germline V gene data show CDR1 as SGHAT and CDR2 as FQNNGV. This CDR3 region has 16 residues. Losses at the gene ends were 0 bases for V and 10 bases for J; bases not matched to a gene: 8. In DNA form, the CDR3 reads TGTGCCAGCAGCTTAGAGGGCCGGACAGGGTGGTCACCCCTCCACTTT. Amino acids: CASSLEGRTGWSPLHF.

The gene calls are TRBV27 and TRBJ2-1, with 10 bases identical to TRBD2. CDR1 is MNHEY and CDR2 is SMNVEV in the germline V gene (reference sequence). V trimming: 5 bases; J trimming: 2 bases; junction bases outside the gene matches: 9. CDR3 length: 17 amino acids. CDR3 region: CASSPTLSGGTYNEQFF. CDR3 nucleotides: TGTGCCAGCAGTCCCACTCTTAGCGGGGGGACCTACAATGAGCAGTTCTTC.

The gene calls are TRBV10-2 and TRBJ2-1; a weak D match, TRBD2 (6 bases). There are 16 residues in the CDR3. The V end was cut by 2 bases, the J end by 7 bases, with 18 bases between. Germline V gene sequence: CDR1 WSHSY, CDR2 SAAADI. CDR3 DNA: TGCGCCAGCAGTGAGAATTGGGGGGAGGCGGGGAATGAGCAGTTCTTC. Its translation is CASSENWGEAGNEQFF.

This clone came up once. The J gene is TRBJ1-1, the V gene TRBV27, with no clear D. The V and J ends lost 5 bases and 1 base respectively, with 26 bases between them. Germline CDR1 and CDR2: MNHEY and SMNVEV (reference sequence). The CDR3 is made up of 19 amino acids. CDR3 in amino acids: CASSPGYPQRRLGNTEAFF. The CDR3, as DNA: TGTGCCAGCAGTCCAGGCTATCCCCAACGAAGGCTGGGGAACACTGAAGCTTTCTTT.

The chain joins TRBV7-8 to TRBJ1-4; 9 bases align to TRBD1. Germline V CDR1 and CDR2: SGHVS, FQNEAQ. V was clipped by 4 bases and J by 7 bases; unmatched bases: 7. The CDR3 totals 15 residues. The CDR3 DNA reads as TGTGCCAGCAGCTCCCGGACAGGGGTTCTTGAAAAACTGTTTTTT. Translation gives CASSSRTGVLEKLFF.

The V call is TRBV5-1, the J call TRBJ2-1; 8 bases match TRBD2. Germline CDR1 and CDR2: SGHRS and YFSETQ. The CDR3 totals 17 residues. The V gene end was trimmed by 0 bases and the J gene end by 7 bases; junction bases not matched to a gene: 12. CDR3 DNA sequence: TGCGCCAGCAGCTTGGAGGTCGTAGGACTAGCCTTAAATGAGCAGTTCTTC. Protein product: CASSLEVVGLALNEQFF.

The rearrangement joins TRBV28 to TRBJ2-7; 9 bases match TRBD2. The CDR3 is made up of 14 amino acids. Germline assignment: CDR1 MDHEN and CDR2 SYDVKM. V trimming: 4 bases; J trimming: 4 bases; junction bases outside the gene matches: 5. Here the CDR3 reads CASSWGLAGYEQYF. In DNA form, the CDR3 reads TGTGCCAGCAGTTGGGGACTAGCAGGATACGAGCAGTACTTC.

This clone was observed a handful of times. This CDR3 reads CASSQGLTYEQYF. The CDR3 DNA reads TGTGCCAGCAGCCAGGGGTTGACCTACGAGCAGTACTTC. The chain links TRBV6-5 to TRBJ2-7; tentative D call: TRBD1 (6 bases). Germline CDR1 MNHEY, CDR2 SVGAGI. Trimming left V 6 bases short and J 2 bases short, with 11 bases between. CDR3 size: 13 residues.

This clone was picked up a small number of times. This chain joins TRBV7-9 and TRBJ1-2; D not certain. Germline assignment: CDR1 SEHNR and CDR2 FQNEAQ (reference sequence). This CDR3 has 14 amino acids. Trimming left V 1 base short and J 2 bases short, with 8 bases between. The CDR3 DNA reads as TGTGCCAGCAGCTTAGACGAGACGAACTATGGCTACACCTTC. Translated, it gives CASSLDETNYGYTF.

The rearrangement joins TRBV10-2 to TRBJ1-5; D may be TRBD1 (5 bases). The CDR3 consists of 15 residues. With 2 bases removed from V and 6 bases from J, the gap between germline ends came to 14 bases. Germline CDR1 is WSHSY and CDR2 is SAAADI. The CDR3 DNA follows: TGCGCCAGCAGTGAGGTTAGGCAGGGCGGTCAGCCCCAGCATTTT. Amino acids: CASSEVRQGGQPQHF.

The chain recombines TRBV30 with TRBJ1-3; D unclear. Germline V gene sequence: CDR1 GTSNPN, CDR2 SVGIG (reference sequence). The CDR3 sequence is 13 residues long. The V and J ends lost 2 bases and 0 bases respectively, with 5 bases between them. CDR3 sequence (DNA): TGTGCCTGGAGTCAGAGCTCTGGAAACACCATATATTTT. Translated: CAWSQSSGNTIYF.

This clone was counted only a few times. The gene calls are TRBV19 and TRBJ1-6, with D uncertain. Looked up from germline, CDR1 is LNHDA and CDR2 is SQIVND (reference sequence). Trimming took 9 bases from V and 9 from J, leaving 18 bases between them. The length of the CDR3 is 14 residues. This CDR3 reads CASHAGNGLSPLHF. CDR3 sequence (DNA): TGTGCCAGCCATGCTGGGAACGGGCTTTCACCCCTCCACTTT.

This chain uses TRBV20-1 with TRBJ2-5; no firm D call. Germline V gene lookup returns CDR1 DFQATT and CDR2 SNEGSKA (reference sequence). The CDR3 consists of 10 residues. V was pared by 4 bases and J by 9 bases, with 9 bases between. The CDR3 sequence is CSATQGAQYF. In nucleotides, the CDR3 is TGCAGTGCTACTCAAGGTGCCCAGTACTTC.

In DNA form, the CDR3 reads TGTGCCAGCAGTGAAGTGGGGACCCTTAGCTCCTACAATGAGCAGTTCTTC. Translating it yields CASSEVGTLSSYNEQFF. This chain links TRBV25-1 with TRBJ2-1; perhaps D is TRBD1 or TRBD2 (5 bases each). Germline V gene sequence: CDR1 MGHDK, CDR2 SYGVNS. The CDR3 consists of 17 residues. Between the trimmed V and J ends, which lost 2 bases and 0 bases, there was a span of 14 bases.

The chain is built from TRBV14 and TRBJ1-4; D call uncertain. Trimming took off 4 bases at V and 13 bases at J, with 13 bases between the two ends. The CDR3 covers 12 residues. Germline-derived CDR1 and CDR2 are SGHDN and FVKESK. Here the CDR3 DNA reads TGTGCCAGCAGCCTACAGCCTGGCGTACTGTTTTTT. It encodes CASSLQPGVLFF.

The V and J genes are TRBV19 and TRBJ2-7, with D perhaps matching TRBD2 (6 bases). Germline V lookup: CDR1 LNHDA, CDR2 SQIVND (reference sequence). V lost 6 bases, J lost 0 bases, and 12 bases lay in between. This CDR3 has 14 residues. DNA for the CDR3: TGTGCCAGTAGCGGGAGCGGTGACTCCTACGAGCAGTACTTC. This sequence encodes CASSGSGDSYEQYF.

The chain has TRBV27 and TRBJ2-5; D possibly uses TRBD1 or TRBD2 (5 bases each). Per the germline V gene, CDR1 is MNHEY and CDR2 is SMNVEV (reference sequence). This CDR3 is built from 15 residues. The ends were cut back, 5 bases at V and 0 bases at J, with 13 bases in the middle. The CDR3 nucleotides read TGTGCCAGCAGTCTCTCCGGGGCCTACCAAGAGACCCAGTACTTC. This encodes CASSLSGAYQETQYF.

The chain has TRBV7-8 and TRBJ1-1; D is uncertain. Looked up from germline, CDR1 is SGHVS and CDR2 is FQNEAQ. CDR3 length: 13 residues. The ends were cut back, 2 bases at V and 4 bases at J, with 8 bases in the middle. The CDR3 protein is CASSLIWGTEAFF. The CDR3 DNA follows: TGTGCCAGCAGCTTAATCTGGGGCACTGAAGCTTTCTTT.

The rearrangement links TRBV10-2 to TRBJ1-1; D perhaps matches TRBD1 (5 bases). V was cut by 2 bases and J by 2 bases, with 9 bases left in between. The germline V gene encodes CDR1 WSHSY and CDR2 SAAADI. The CDR3 totals 14 residues. In nucleotides, the CDR3 is TGCGCCAGCAGTGAGCCCCAGGGAAACACTGAAGCTTTCTTT. Translating it yields CASSEPQGNTEAFF.

This chain links TRBV2 with TRBJ2-3; D is unclear. The CDR3 has 19 residues. The V and J ends lost 2 bases and 0 bases respectively, with 21 bases between them. The germline gives CDR1 SNHLY, CDR2 FYNNEI. The chain's CDR3 is CASSEFLALRSSSTDTQYF. The CDR3 DNA reads TGTGCCAGCAGTGAATTCTTGGCTTTGAGGTCATCTAGCACAGATACGCAGTATTTT. Full variable domain (rest looked up from reference TRBV2 and TRBJ2-3): EPEVTQTPSHQVTQMGQEVILRCVPISNHLYFYWYRQILGQKVEFLVSFYNNEISEKSEIFDDQFSVERPDGSNFTLKIRSTKLEDSAMYFCASSEFLALRSSSTDTQYFGPGTRLTVL.

The rearrangement joins TRBV6-5 to TRBJ2-1; D remains ambiguous. The CDR3 length is 14 residues. V dropped 7 bases and J dropped 0 bases, with 10 bases sitting between them. Germline V gene sequence: CDR1 MNHEY, CDR2 SVGAGI. The CDR3 coding sequence is TGTGCCAGCAACTCGGGTAGCTCCTACAATGAGCAGTTCTTC. Its protein is CASNSGSSYNEQFF.